Shown below are 24 T cell receptor beta chains from a single sample sequenced in a study of regulatory T cells in long-lasting Graves disease (dated by TCRdb to 2020 to 2023). Explained via the paper, the time point label denotes: newly diagnosed GD, antithyroid drugs for less than 3 months. RNA was extracted from PBMCs in TRIzol for both TCR sequencing and RNA sequencing. Receptor amplification or capture employed multiplex PCR. This sample was sequenced with an Illumina HiSeq 4000. CDR3 regions were amplified by Arm-PCR with iRepertoire HTBI primers to construct TCR beta libraries. TCRdb cleaned the public reads at Q25 with fastp, built clones with MiXCR and kept in-frame beta chains. A single entry per CDR3 protein holds the most common genes and DNA from its merged rows. This sample has about 320,000 distinct CDR3 sequences in its table, and 18% of those were observed once. Of the sample, about 40% falls within the top ten clones.

This sample comprised peripheral blood mononuclear cells (PBMCs), obtained at new diagnosis, from a patient treated with antithyroid drugs. The receptors were gathered from a female donor with Graves disease.

This clonotype was observed at least ten times. The chain employs TRBV29-1 and TRBJ2-7; possible D gene TRBD1, 5 bases. V lost 3 bases and J lost 0, with 6 bases in between. Germline lookup yields CDR1 SQVTM and CDR2 ANQGSEA. CDR3 length: 12 residues. The CDR3 spells CSVEGHSYEQYF. DNA of the CDR3: TGCAGCGTTGAGGGGCACTCCTACGAGCAGTACTTC.

This clonotype was picked up a small number of times. This chain links TRBV5-1 with TRBJ2-1, with D perhaps matching TRBD2 (6 bases). This CDR3 is 18 amino acids long. Germline V gene sequence: CDR1 SGHRS, CDR2 YFSETQ. V lost 4 bases and J 6 bases, leaving 26 bases between the germline ends. CDR3 nucleotides: TGCGCCAGCAGCGGGTTGTGGCGGGAACCTAGGACCGCCAATGAGCAGTTCTTC. It codes for CASSGLWREPRTANEQFF.

At least ten counts were recorded for this clonotype. This rearrangement joins TRBV10-3 to TRBJ2-7; 10 bases agree with TRBD2. The length of the CDR3 is 14 residues. Germline V gives CDR1 ENHRY, CDR2 SYGVKD. The ends lost 7 bases at V and 1 base at J; junction bases unmatched: 4. CDR3 in DNA: TGTGCCATCACCCCACTAGCGGGGTCCTACGAGCAGTACTTC. This gives the protein CAITPLAGSYEQYF.

This clonotype was observed at least ten times. The rearrangement joins TRBV7-2 to TRBJ2-3; D perhaps matches TRBD1 (5 bases). Germline V gives CDR1 SGHTA, CDR2 FQGNSA. The CDR3 extends over 15 amino acids. V gave up 1 base and J gave up 0 bases, with 8 bases separating them. CDR3 nucleotides: TGTGCCAGCAGCTTAGTGGGGCTGAGCACAGATACGCAGTATTTT. The encoded protein is CASSLVGLSTDTQYF.

This clonotype was counted many times. V is TRBV12-3 or TRBV12-4 and J is TRBJ1-5; 7 bases are a match to TRBD1. V shed 6 bases, J shed 2 bases, and the junction held 7 bases outside the gene matches. This CDR3 comprises 15 residues. CDR3 in DNA: TGTGCCAGCAGCCCTGTTGACAGGGGCAATCAGCCCCAGCATTTT. Translated: CASSPVDRGNQPQHF.

The CDR3 reads CSFGLVVGDTQYF. The CDR3 DNA reads as TGCAGCTTCGGACTAGTAGTCGGGGATACGCAGTATTTT. The chain employs TRBV29-1 and TRBJ2-3, with 7 nucleotides matching TRBD2. CDR1 is SQVTM and CDR2 is ANQGSEA in the germline V gene. This CDR3 region has 13 residues. V was pared by 8 bases and J by 6 bases, with 11 bases of the junction left unmatched.

V is TRBV20-1 and J is TRBJ2-6; perhaps TRBD1 as D (7 bases). In germline, CDR1 is DFQATT, CDR2 SNEGSKA (reference sequence). CDR3 length equals 16 residues. V dropped 0 bases and J dropped 3 bases, with 12 bases sitting between them. The CDR3 DNA reads as TGCAGTGCTAGAGAGGAGGGGGCAATTGGGGCCAACGTCCTGACTTTC. Its translation: CSAREEGAIGANVLTF.

The sample holds many counts of this clonotype. This chain uses TRBV20-1 with TRBJ2-5; the match to TRBD2 covers 8 bases. Losses at the gene ends were 3 bases for V and 2 bases for J; bases not matched to a gene: 8. Germline V lookup: CDR1 DFQATT, CDR2 SNEGSKA (reference sequence). The CDR3 has 15 amino acids. The DNA of the CDR3 is TGCAGTGCTAGTGAGGATAGCGGGACACAAGAGACCCAGTACTTC. This encodes CSASEDSGTQETQYF.

This clonotype was seen only a few times. The V call is TRBV7-2, the J call TRBJ2-3; 8 nucleotides agree with TRBD2. V was clipped by 2 bases and J by 2 bases; unmatched bases: 6. CDR1 SGHTA and CDR2 FQGNSA come from the germline V gene. CDR3 size: 16 residues. CDR3 in amino acids: CASSLFERGSTDTQYF. The CDR3 region has the DNA TGTGCCAGCAGCTTATTTGAGCGGGGGTCCACAGATACGCAGTATTTT.

In its sample, this clonotype was seen many times. The rearrangement joins TRBV12-3 or TRBV12-4 to TRBJ2-1; TRBD2 matches 11 bases. This CDR3 has 15 amino acids. Trimming removed 7 bases from V and 2 bases from J; junction bases left unmatched: 4. The CDR3 nucleotides are TGTGCCAGCATCGGGACTAGCGGACCCTACAATGAGCAGTTCTTC. Amino acid sequence: CASIGTSGPYNEQFF.

Ten or more counts support this clonotype. This chain links TRBV3-1 with TRBJ2-7; 8 bases match TRBD2. The CDR3 is made up of 16 amino acids. Germline trimming cut 5 bases from V and 3 bases from J; bases unmatched to any gene: 12. The germline V gene encodes CDR1 LGHDT and CDR2 YNNKEL (reference sequence). CDR3 amino acids: CASSVQPGLDGYEQYF. The CDR3 DNA reads TGTGCCAGCAGCGTCCAACCGGGACTAGATGGCTACGAGCAGTACTTC.

This clonotype was seen many times. The V gene is TRBV9, the J gene TRBJ2-1; 10 nucleotides agree with TRBD2. J was trimmed by 4 bases and V by 3 bases; bases with no gene match: 7. Germline values: CDR1 SGDLS, CDR2 YYNGEE. CDR3 length: 16 amino acids. CDR3 bases: TGTGCCAGCAGCGCCACCGGGACTAGCGTATACAATGAGCAGTTCTTC. It codes for CASSATGTSVYNEQFF.

On this clonotype: A much larger clone lies one base from this, so it may be a read error. V is TRBV7-2 and J is TRBJ2-5, with no clear D. V was trimmed by 5 bases and J by 7 bases, leaving 11 bases between them. The CDR3 covers 12 residues. Germline CDR1 is SGHTA and CDR2 is FQGNSA. This chain's CDR3 is CASSVTRRTQYF. In DNA form, the CDR3 reads TGTGCCAGCAGCGTCACGCGGAGGACCCAGTACTTC.

This clonotype was observed a few times. V and J are TRBV7-9 and TRBJ1-1; weak D call: TRBD1 (6 bases). The CDR3 is 14 residues long. V lost 5 bases and J lost 5, with 15 bases in between. Germline V gives CDR1 SEHNR, CDR2 FQNEAQ (reference sequence). The CDR3 loop reads CASSGGARRTEAFF. The CDR3 DNA reads TGTGCCAGCAGCGGGGGGGCGCGACGGACTGAAGCTTTCTTT.

This clonotype came up many times. The V gene is TRBV30, the J gene TRBJ1-3; D ambiguous. The germline V gene has CDR1 GTSNPN and CDR2 SVGIG (reference sequence). The CDR3 sequence is 16 residues long. The ends were cut back, 1 base at V and 0 bases at J, with 13 bases in the middle. CDR3 protein: CAWSGSLSYSGNTIYF. As DNA, the CDR3 is TGTGCCTGGAGTGGTTCCCTCAGTTACTCTGGAAACACCATATATTTT. The full variable domain, in which reference TRBV30 and TRBJ1-3 provide the parts outside the CDR3, is SQTIHQWPATLVQPVGSPLSLECTVEGTSNPNLYWYRQAAGRGLQLLFYSVGIGQISSEVPQNLSASRPQDRQFILSSKKLLLSDSGFYLCAWSGSLSYSGNTIYFGEGSWLTVV.

Comment on this clonotype: This may arise from a read error, as a much more abundant clone is one base away. The chain carries TRBV7-9 and TRBJ2-3; 8 bases are a match to TRBD2. Germline V gene sequence: CDR1 SEHNR, CDR2 FQNEAQ (reference sequence). The V segment lost 5 bases and the J segment 3 bases; nucleotides outside the gene matches: 4. The CDR3 extends over 14 amino acids. The DNA of the CDR3 is TGTGCCAGCAGCAACGGGACTAGTACAGATACGCAGTATTTT. It yields the protein CASSNGTSTDTQYF. The entire variable domain, with the rest obtained from reference TRBV7-9 and TRBJ2-3, is as follows: DTGVSQNPRHKITKRGQNVTFRCDPISEHNRLYWYRQTLGQGPEFLTYFQNEAQLEKSRLLSDRFSAERPKGSFSTLEIQRTEQGDSAMYLCASSNGTSTDTQYFGPGTRLTVL.

The sample holds many counts of this clonotype. V is TRBV20-1 and J is TRBJ2-5; 7 nucleotides match TRBD1. The V segment lost 1 base and the J segment 0 bases; nucleotides outside the gene matches: 8. The CDR3 runs to 16 residues. Germline loops: CDR1 DFQATT, CDR2 SNEGSKA (reference sequence). This chain's CDR3 is CSARVYRGAYQETQYF. The DNA for the CDR3 is TGCAGTGCTAGAGTCTACAGGGGCGCGTACCAAGAGACCCAGTACTTC.

This clonotype was observed at least ten times. The genes are TRBV15 and TRBJ2-1; the D is unclear. The V gene's germline CDR1 is LNHNV and CDR2 YYDKDF (reference sequence). V was shortened by 1 base and J by 0 bases, with 10 bases between the two germline ends. The CDR3 runs to 16 residues. DNA of the CDR3: TGTGCCACCAGCAGAGGCCGAAGCGTCTCCTACAATGAGCAGTTCTTC. It translates to CATSRGRSVSYNEQFF.

This clonotype has a count of ten or more. V usage is TRBV20-1 and J usage is TRBJ2-1; weak D call: TRBD2 (5 bases). V was clipped by 6 bases and J by 10 bases, with 19 bases between them. The CDR3 sequence is 13 residues long. CDR1 and CDR2 (germline): DFQATT, SNEGSKA (reference sequence). DNA of the CDR3: TGCAGTGCCCGCCGAGGGTTGAGCGGCGAGCAGTTCTTC. Translated, it gives CSARRGLSGEQFF.

This clonotype was picked up many times. J is TRBJ1-1 and V is TRBV14; tentative D call: TRBD1 (5 bases). The CDR3 covers 14 residues. V lost 3 bases and J lost 7, with 15 bases in between. The germline V gene encodes CDR1 SGHDN and CDR2 FVKESK. The CDR3 DNA reads TGTGCCAGCAGCCATTTTCGGGGCACTGGTGAAGCTTTCTTT. Protein product: CASSHFRGTGEAFF.

The V call is TRBV27, the J call TRBJ1-5; 7 positions agree with TRBD1. The V segment lost 0 bases and the J segment 6 bases; nucleotides outside the gene matches: 2. This CDR3 is built from 14 residues. CDR1 MNHEY and CDR2 SMNVEV come from the germline V gene (reference sequence). The CDR3 loop is CASSLSDRSQPQHF. As DNA, the CDR3 is TGTGCCAGCAGTTTATCGGACAGGTCTCAGCCCCAGCATTTT.

Of note for this clonotype: This may come from a read error, since a much larger clone is one base off. The V and J genes are TRBV20-1 and TRBJ2-7; 7 nucleotides align to TRBD2. The CDR3 is 16 residues long. Germline lookup yields CDR1 DFQATT and CDR2 SNEGSKA (reference sequence). The junction had 17 bases not matched to a gene; V was cut back by 0 bases and J by 9 bases. The CDR3 coding sequence is TGCAGTGCTAGAGATCCCCTAGCGGAGAGAATGGACGGGCAGTACTTC. The encoded protein is CSARDPLAERMDGQYF.

This clonotype was recorded many times. This chain uses TRBV7-6 with TRBJ2-2, with TRBD2 matching over 13 bases. Germline lookup yields CDR1 SGHVS and CDR2 FNYEAQ. J gave up 5 bases and V 5 bases, and 2 bases lay outside the gene matches. This CDR3 region has 15 residues. This CDR3 reads CASSRGLAGTGELFF. In DNA form, the CDR3 reads TGTGCCAGCAGCCGGGGACTAGCGGGAACCGGGGAGCTGTTTTTT.

This clonotype was seen ten or more times. CDR3 loop: CASSLPPSLRDRGRETQYF. The CDR3 DNA reads TGTGCCAGCAGCTTGCCTCCAAGCCTCCGGGACAGGGGGCGGGAGACCCAGTACTTC. V and J are TRBV5-6 and TRBJ2-5; 12 positions match TRBD1. The CDR3 length is 19 residues. V lost 1 base and J lost 5; bases outside the gene matches: 15. The germline gives CDR1 SGHDT, CDR2 YYEEEE.